Shown below are 8 T cell receptor beta chains from a single sample sequenced in a study of TIL therapy for anti-PD-1-resistant metastatic lung cancer. The immunoSEQ assay was v3. Profiling relied on immunoSEQ multiplex PCR, and the TCRdb table lists in-frame clones only, not all of them. This table holds more than 35,000 clones, less than 75% found once. Time point given: pre-treatment sample, taken before nivolumab and TIL therapy. The sample here was blood, taken at baseline. Receptors originate from a person aged 25 to 85 with non-small cell lung cancer.

The chain links TRBV7-8 to TRBJ2-1; D is possibly TRBD1 or TRBD2 (7 bases each). The germline gives CDR1 SGHVS, CDR2 FQNEAQ. The CDR3 is made up of 17 amino acids. V was cut by 5 bases and J by 2 bases, with 19 bases left in between. CDR3 bases: TGTGCCAGCAGCATCGCAGGGGGGGCAAACCCCTACAATGAGCAGTTCTTC. Translated: CASSIAGGANPYNEQFF.

V and J are TRBV5-4 and TRBJ2-1, with 12 nucleotides matching TRBD2. CDR3 length equals 16 residues. Germline V CDR1 and CDR2: SGHNT, YYREEE (reference sequence). The V segment lost 0 bases and the J segment 7 bases; nucleotides outside the gene matches: 5. In DNA, the CDR3 is TGTGCCAGCAGCTTGGCCGGACTAGCGGGGCGAAATGAGCAGTTCTTC. Translation gives CASSLAGLAGRNEQFF.

This chain connects TRBV5-1 to TRBJ1-1; tentative D call: TRBD1 (5 bases). Germline CDR1 and CDR2: SGHRS and YFSETQ. The CDR3 runs to 11 residues. Trimming left V 5 bases short and J 6 bases short, with 8 bases between. In nucleotides, the CDR3 is TGCGCCAGCAGGGAGGGGCCTGAAGCTTTCTTT. Translated: CASREGPEAFF.

A word on this clone: The CDR3 carries no conserved terminal phenylalanine or tryptophan, so it likely arises from a read error. V and J are TRBV29-1 and TRBJ1-1; TRBD1 is a possible D gene (5 bases). Per germline, CDR1 SQVTM and CDR2 ANQGSEA. V lost 3 bases and J 5 bases, leaving 19 bases between the germline ends. This CDR3 has 15 residues. The CDR3 loop is CSVERWGKTATEAFL. For the CDR3, the DNA is TGCAGCGTTGAGAGGTGGGGCAAAACTGCGACTGAAGCTTTCCTT.

This clone was observed a handful of times. J is TRBJ2-2 and V is TRBV5-1; 8 nucleotides align to TRBD2. The ends lost 0 bases at V and 1 base at J; junction bases unmatched: 2. Germline V gives CDR1 SGHRS, CDR2 YFSETQ. This CDR3 region has 16 residues. Here the CDR3 DNA reads TGCGCCAGCAGCTTGGGGACTAGCTGGAACACCGGGGAGCTGTTTTTT. Its protein product is CASSLGTSWNTGELFF.

This clone was found a few times. For the CDR3, the DNA is TGCAGTGCTAGAGGCCAGGCGGCCCAGCATTTT. Translation gives CSARGQAAQHF. The chain recombines TRBV20-1 with TRBJ1-5; D ambiguous. CDR1 is DFQATT, CDR2 SNEGSKA, per germline (reference sequence). This CDR3 spans 11 amino acids. Trimming removed 1 base from V and 11 bases from J, with 9 bases in between.

In DNA, the CDR3 is TGTGCCATCAGCCCGGACAGCAATGCTTACTATGGCTACACCTTC. The encoded protein is CAISPDSNAYYGYTF. The gene calls are TRBV10-3 and TRBJ1-2; tentative D call: TRBD1 (6 bases). The CDR3 covers 15 residues. With 6 bases removed from V and 3 bases from J, the gap between germline ends came to 17 bases. Germline assignment: CDR1 ENHRY and CDR2 SYGVKD.

This clone was observed a handful of times. The V gene is TRBV19, the J gene TRBJ1-1; 7 nucleotides align to TRBD1. The CDR3 has 14 residues. Germline CDR1 reads LNHDA; CDR2 reads SQIVND (reference sequence). V lost 6 bases, J lost 4 bases, and 8 bases stayed unmatched. This chain's CDR3 is CASSFPTGPTEAFF. For the CDR3, the DNA is TGTGCCAGTAGCTTCCCGACAGGGCCCACTGAAGCTTTCTTT.